The 4 T cell receptor beta chains listed next were all sequenced from one sample in a study of shared clonotypes between healthy human individuals. Here immunoSEQ multiplex PCR was the method, and the copy in TCRdb shows in-frame clones only, minus some. This repertoire shows roughly 1 million clones, around 75% found once; its top ten account for approximately 1.5%. Sample: memory CD4+ T cells sorted from blood. The subset is: CD45RA-negative fraction. The receptor source for this set is a man between 18 and 35 years old in good health.

This clone showed up just once. Sequence at one end of the junction differs from germline and may be a read error. The CDR3 reads CASTTRKAGTSATGELFF. The CDR3 DNA sequence: TGTGCTAGCACGACCCGGAAAGCCGGGACTAGCGCCACCGGGGAGCTGTTTTTT. The chain links TRBV7-7 to TRBJ2-2; 10 bases agree with TRBD2. Per the germline V gene, CDR1 is SSHAT and CDR2 is FNYEAQ (reference sequence). The CDR3 covers 18 residues.

The V gene is TRBV11-2, the J gene TRBJ2-7, with D perhaps given as TRBD1 or TRBD2 (5 bases each). Germline V CDR1 and CDR2: SGHAT, FQNNGV. The CDR3 length is 16 residues. V was clipped by 1 base and J by 0 bases, with 13 bases between them. CDR3 residues: CASSLGGRLSSYEQYF. The CDR3 DNA follows: TGTGCCAGCAGCTTAGGGGGACGCCTGAGCTCCTACGAGCAGTACTTC. Combining the CDR3 with reference TRBV11-2 and TRBJ2-7 gives the whole variable domain EAGVAQSPRYKIIEKRQSVAFWCNPISGHATLYWYQQILGQGPKLLIQFQNNGVVDDSQLPKDRFSAERLKGVDSTLKIQPAKLEDSAVYLCASSLGGRLSSYEQYFGPGTRLTVT.

The chain couples TRBV2 to TRBJ2-5; D is uncertain. CDR3 length equals 14 residues. The V end lost 1 base, the J end lost 1 base, and 7 bases lay between the germline ends. Germline V gene sequence: CDR1 SNHLY, CDR2 FYNNEI. The CDR3 nucleotides are TGTGCCAGCAGTGAAGGAAGGGTCCAAGAGACCCAGTACTTC. It codes for CASSEGRVQETQYF.

J is TRBJ2-1 and V is TRBV27; TRBD1 matches at 7 bases. V gave up 6 bases and J gave up 4 bases; unmatched junction bases: 9. Germline CDR1 is MNHEY and CDR2 is SMNVEV (reference sequence). The CDR3 sequence is 15 residues long. The CDR3 protein is CASRLDRPRYNEQFF. CDR3 bases: TGTGCCAGCAGACTGGACAGGCCCAGGTACAATGAGCAGTTCTTC.